This T cell receptor beta chain was profiled in a study of graft-versus-host responses after intestinal transplantation (dated by TCRdb to the early 2020s). About the study as a whole: The transplants that recipients got were multivisceral, liver-intestinal, or isolated intestinal. Rather than going through the commercial service, samples from a few later patients were sequenced in-house on an Illumina MiSeq and processed with MiXCR. Graft-versus-host and host-versus-graft alloreactive T cell clones were tracked in the graft, circulation and bone marrow after intestinal transplantation using bulk TCR-beta CDR3 sequencing. To identify alloreactive clones, pre-transplant mixed lymphocyte reaction products were sequenced and compared with unstimulated pre-transplant donor and recipient T cells. Anti-thymocyte globulin induction was given to all recipients, followed by maintenance tacrolimus and steroids for around three years. A cohort of 24 intestinal transplant recipients, including one retransplant, was enrolled, and a few patients lacking pretransplant specimens were excluded. Donor T cell macrochimerism was defined as a peak of at least 4% donor T cells among recipient peripheral blood mononuclear cells.

With respect to this clone: The clone's antigen remains unknown. Base qualities are not provided; no much larger clone lies one nucleotide away.

The intended sense of this specimen's time point label: cells obtained before transplantation from donor or recipient. CD3+CD4+ and CD3+CD8+ populations were FACS-sorted from unstimulated pre-transplant donor and recipient cells taken from spleen or lymph nodes. The germline V gene sets CDR1 to LGHNA and CDR2 to YSLEER. Reading from cysteine to phenylalanine, the CDR3 counts 16 amino acids. Here the CDR3 DNA is all that survives: 48 bases in frame from base 1. The junction shows trimming of 0 bases on V and 0 bases on J, plus 6 bases between the germline ends. Study-wide findings and limitations: Early after transplant, peak levels of circulating GvH clones were found to be associated with declines in HvG clones. Patients with donor T cell macrochimerism had high GvH to HvG T cell clonal ratios in their allografts. The relatively low number and heterogeneity of intestinal transplant patients limited the conclusions. GvH clones were found in recipient bone marrow, and some of the GvH clones appeared earlier in ileal mucosa or blood, which is consistent with an intestinal mucosal origin.

The library was made by the immunoSEQ multiplex PCR assay. For most patients, genomic DNA was isolated with the Qiagen DNeasy Blood and Tissue Kit and sent frozen to Adaptive Biotechnologies for TCR sequencing. High-throughput TCR-beta CDR3 sequencing of genomic DNA from most patients was performed by Adaptive Biotechnologies. The published analysis was carried out like this. TCR sequencing data for around 20 patients were retrieved from Adaptive's ImmunoSEQ software; a few other patients were processed with MiXCR and VDJtools. To correct CD4 versus CD8 sorting errors, sequences present in both subsets at a frequency ratio below 5:1 were removed. Because the origin of CDR3 nucleotide sequences shared between donor and recipient could not be assigned, those sequences were removed. Alloreactive clones required at least 2-fold expansion over unstimulated cells and minimum CFSE-low frequency of 0.002% (template counts) or 0.001% (read counts). Clones were considered mappable if detected in sequenced pre-transplant spleen, lymph node, or MLR CFSE-low populations of the donor or recipient. The cumulative frequency of alloreactive clones was calculated as a percentage of all sequences, weighted by copy number. The clones in this table, taken by TCRdb from immuneACCESS, are in-frame only. Not every clone is retained; where verified, under half of the shortfall comes from an unresolved V gene, and the cause of the rest is unknown. The V and J calls and clone size come from that table; D and trimming were worked out from the DNA. The sample table shows about 40,000 clones, and 95% are seen once. The ten most abundant clones make up approximately 0.54% of the sample.

Sequences were derived from unstimulated CD8+ T cells sorted from spleen or lymph node cells, sampled before transplant. The clonotype comes from a human donor who was the organ donor for an intestinal transplant. The chain links TRBV4-3 with TRBJ2-6, with the D gene not clear enough to name. The CDR3 protein is CASSQDAISGANVLTF. The DNA is as follows: TGCGCCAGCAGCCAAGATGCAATCTCTGGGGCCAACGTCCTGACTTTC.